This TCR beta chain was obtained from a study of identical twins (dated by TCRdb to 2016 to 2017). Looking at the study overall: To test whether fetal clonotypes persist, the study used deep sequencing on TCR alpha and beta repertoires from monozygotic twins, unrelated adults of various ages, and cord blood. Replicate twin experiments were performed at different times using different library preparation protocols to rule out contamination. Paper-wide results and their limitations: Abundant cord blood beta clonotypes carried fewer insertions; young adult naive repertoires showed a weaker similar trend, while memory repertoires showed none. Out-of-frame TCR alpha sharing in monozygotic twins was systematically underestimated by recombination models, whereas sharing between unrelated individuals was in agreement with the recombination models. Zero-insertion analyses could be partly confounded by invariant T cells such as MAIT and iNKT, although diverse VJ usage argued against such confounding for most clonotypes. Because the same donors could not be followed over many years, the conclusions depended on cross-sectional statistical analysis. Compared with coincidental sharing between unrelated individuals, out-of-frame TCR alpha sequences shared between twins showed an excess of sequences with low generation probability. The excess sharing between twins in beta out-of-frame sequences was weaker because fewer shared sequences reduced the signal-to-noise ratio.

The library came from 5' RACE. The sequencing machine was an Illumina HiSeq 2000. Template switching added a universal primer binding site, and the final cDNA carried a unique molecular identifier that allowed TCR cDNA molecules to be counted accurately. Specific primers in the conserved constant-segment region were used to synthesize first-strand cDNA for TCR alpha and beta chains. To control for contamination, each cDNA library was double barcoded with a SMART-Mk sample barcode plus Illumina barcodes. TruSeq adapter sequences and Illumina sample barcodes were added in two successive PCR steps. The TCR alpha and beta cDNA libraries were sequenced on the Illumina HiSeq platform using custom primers. Per the authors' processing: Unique molecular identifiers were extracted from raw reads with MiGEC, and CDR3 positions were determined with MiXCR. For each individual, recombination models were inferred using an EM algorithm with the repgenHMM and IGoR tools. The tcR package in R was used for shared clonotype analysis, with sharing normalized by the product of cloneset sizes. To study raw recombination without the effects of thymic and clonal selection, out-of-frame nonproductive sequences were analyzed. TCRdb reprocessing: public reads trimmed at Q25 with fastp, clones called with MiXCR, in-frame beta chains kept. Rows with a matching CDR3 protein are joined into one entry that keeps the most common DNA and genes. Here the V and J calls rest on TCRdb's processing, not on the authors' analysis. The sample table holds 690,000 or so distinct CDR3 sequences, of which around 5.7% were seen once. 1.5% to 2% of the sample comes from the top ten.

Only healthy Caucasian donors were included. The researchers also sequenced three unrelated adults who were not twins: a male aged 18 to 29, a male aged 50 to 59, and a female aged 50 to 59. Miltenyi CD45RO+ enrichment and human naive T-cell isolation kits were used to isolate memory (CD45RO+) and naive T cells from PBMC. There are a few counts of this clonotype. Its antigen specificity is not known. No quality values exist for individual bases; no much larger clone is one base distant. V and J lose 5 bases and 7 bases, and a span of 24 bases separates them. CDR1 and CDR2 are drawn from the germline V gene: SGHDT, YYEEEE. From the cysteine up to the phenylalanine, the CDR3 has a length of 17 residues. The CDR3 DNA has 51 bases and is translated from base 1.

Sequencing was done on a sample of naive T cells sorted from blood. The cell subset or site label here, explained by the study, means: cells isolated with a human naive T-cell isolation kit. The TCR comes from a man younger than 35 in good health. Recombination joined TRBV5-6 with TRBJ2-2; 5 matching bases give a weak D call of TRBD2. CDR3 sequence: CASRLYKVGVKSGELFF. In nucleotide form, the sequence is TGTGCCAGCAGGCTCTACAAGGTCGGGGTAAAGAGCGGGGAGCTGTTTTTT.